This TCR beta chain was captured in a study of lymphopenia after photon versus proton radiotherapy. For this clone: As yet, its antigen is unknown.

The CDR3 sequence is 16 residues long. The V end was cut by 2 bases, the J end by 3 bases, with 14 bases between. CDR1 and CDR2 (germline): SGHAT, FQNNGV. Regarding the study as a whole: Larger post-nadir TCR diversity loss correlated inversely with survival in deceased patients. Post-nadir diversity loss with photons came from oligoclonal expansion, particularly CD8+ Temra cells.

Sequencing was performed with immunoSEQ multiplex PCR; in TCRdb, only in-frame clones are kept and a portion is missing. There are about 28,000 clones in the sample; around 81% occur only once, and around a third lies in the top ten. The origin of this receptor is a man aged 45 to 65 with gastric cancer. The sample was peripheral blood, taken from a patient treated with photon-based radiotherapy. This rearrangement joins TRBV11-2 to TRBJ1-3; unclear D gene. The CDR3 nucleotides read TGTGCCAGCAGCTTAATTAGCGGGTCTATTGGAAACACCATATATTTT. Its translation is CASSLISGSIGNTIYF.